The clone carrying this T cell receptor (beta chain) was seen only a few times. CDR3 size: 14 residues. Germline values: CDR1 LGHDT, CDR2 YNNKEL (reference sequence). V was clipped by 1 base and J by 4 bases, with 10 bases between them. This entry is derived from a study of regulatory T cells in long-lasting Graves disease. Time point here: persistent/refractory GD, antithyroid drugs over 5 years with positive TRAb. Isolated PBMC RNA provided the starting material for the TCR library. In Xi'an, China, an endocrinology department was the source of patients. Through Arm-PCR of CDR3 regions and iRepertoire HTBI primers, TCR beta libraries were built. MiXCR, run by TCRdb on the multiplex PCR reads, gives a single entry per CDR3 protein. The sample shows 400,000 to 500,000 distinct CDR3 sequences, under 25% of them seen only once.

The TCR sequence derives from a female donor with Graves disease. V gene TRBV3-1 combines with J gene TRBJ2-5; D is tentatively TRBD1 or TRBD2 (5 bases each). The source was peripheral blood mononuclear cells (PBMCs), collected when the disease was refractory, from a patient treated with antithyroid drugs. CDR3 coding DNA: TGTGCCAGCAGCCAAGGGGGGTGGGTAGAGACCCAGTACTTC. Translation gives CASSQGGWVETQYF.